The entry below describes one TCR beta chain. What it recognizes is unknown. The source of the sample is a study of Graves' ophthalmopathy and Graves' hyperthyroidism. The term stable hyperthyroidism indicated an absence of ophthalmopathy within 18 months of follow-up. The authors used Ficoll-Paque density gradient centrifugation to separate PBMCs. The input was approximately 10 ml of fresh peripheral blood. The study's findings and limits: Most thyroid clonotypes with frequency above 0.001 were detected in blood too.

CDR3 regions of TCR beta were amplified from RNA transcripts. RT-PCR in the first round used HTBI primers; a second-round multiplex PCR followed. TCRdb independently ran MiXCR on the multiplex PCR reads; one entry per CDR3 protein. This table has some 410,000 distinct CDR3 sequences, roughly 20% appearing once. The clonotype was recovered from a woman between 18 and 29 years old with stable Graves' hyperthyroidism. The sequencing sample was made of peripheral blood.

CDR3 DNA sequence: TGTGCCAGCAGTTCGGACAGGGCTATAGCTAACTATGGCTACACCTTC. This translates into CASSSDRAIANYGYTF. The V and J genes are TRBV6-5 and TRBJ1-2; TRBD1 aligns across 8 bases. Germline assignment: CDR1 MNHEY and CDR2 SVGAGI. V dropped 4 bases and J dropped 0; count of bases not matched to a gene: 7. CDR3 size: 16 residues.